The 9 T cell receptor beta chains listed next were all sequenced from one sample in a study of cytomegalovirus exposure and HLA in healthy donors. PCR primers comprised 60 Vbeta and 13 Jbeta primers. This table comes from immunoSEQ multiplex PCR, and its TCRdb copy is limited to in-frame clones, with some not included. The profile shows tens of thousands of clones, over 65% of them singletons. Sequences were obtained from PBMCs. These receptor sequences come from a woman aged 40-49 years in good health and CMV-seropositive.

The chain combines TRBV10-3 with TRBJ2-7; TRBD1 is a possible D gene (6 bases). There are 15 residues in the CDR3. The germline V gene encodes CDR1 ENHRY and CDR2 SYGVKD. Trimming stripped 0 bases from V and 2 bases from J, with 11 bases between. As DNA, the CDR3 is TGTGCCATCAGTGAGTCCACTGGGACAACCTACGAGCAGTACTTC. Its protein is CAISESTGTTYEQYF.

The CDR3 loop is CASSKTALLRGNHEAFF. The CDR3 DNA is TGCGCCAGCAGCAAGACAGCGCTACTCCGGGGGAATCATGAAGCTTTCTTT. This sequence joins TRBV5-1 and TRBJ1-1; tentatively, D is TRBD1 (5 bases). The CDR3 extends over 17 amino acids. In germline, CDR1 is SGHRS, CDR2 YFSETQ. V was cut by 4 bases and J by 7 bases, with 26 bases left in between.

The chain recombines TRBV27 with TRBJ2-1, with unresolved D. The V and J ends lost 2 bases and 10 bases respectively, with 12 bases between them. This CDR3 comprises 13 residues. From germline, CDR1 is MNHEY and CDR2 SMNVEV (reference sequence). The CDR3 loop is CASSLLETREQFF. CDR3 nucleotide sequence: TGTGCCAGCAGTTTACTAGAAACAAGAGAGCAGTTCTTC.

This rearrangement joins TRBV5-1 to TRBJ2-3; D might be TRBD1 (6 bases). The ends were cut back, 4 bases at V and 2 bases at J, with 14 bases in the middle. CDR1 is SGHRS and CDR2 is YFSETQ in the germline V gene. The CDR3 spans 15 residues. CDR3 coding DNA: TGCGCCAGCAGCCCCTGGACGGGACACACAGATACGCAGTATTTT. This sequence encodes CASSPWTGHTDTQYF.

The J gene is TRBJ1-2, the V gene TRBV4-3; a possible D gene is TRBD1 (6 bases). Germline loops: CDR1 LGHNA, CDR2 YSLEER. The CDR3 loop spans 15 amino acids. V was cut by 3 bases and J by 1 base, with 12 bases left in between. The CDR3 is CASSQDGQSNYGYTF. DNA for the CDR3: TGCGCCAGCAGCCAGGACGGACAGAGTAACTATGGCTACACCTTC.

This chain uses TRBV9 with TRBJ1-3; D is undetermined. The CDR3 runs 15 residues. The V end was cut by 0 bases, the J end by 1 base, with 8 bases between. Germline loops: CDR1 SGDLS, CDR2 YYNGEE. The CDR3 nucleotides read TGTGCCAGCAGCGTAGATGAGTATTCTGGAAACACCATATATTTT. Amino acids: CASSVDEYSGNTIYF.

The chain uses TRBV25-1 and TRBJ2-1; the match to TRBD1 covers 7 bases. The ends lost 7 bases at V and 8 bases at J; junction bases unmatched: 8. The CDR3 is 13 residues long. Per the germline V gene, CDR1 is MGHDK and CDR2 is SYGVNS. CDR3 nucleotides: TGTGCCAGCACCCCGGACAGGCTCGATGAGCAGTTCTTC. Protein: CASTPDRLDEQFF.

The genes are TRBV5-1 and TRBJ2-3; the match to TRBD2 covers 7 bases. The CDR3 is 16 residues long. Germline CDR1 reads SGHRS; CDR2 reads YFSETQ. The V segment lost 1 base and the J segment 5 bases; nucleotides outside the gene matches: 10. The DNA of the CDR3 is TGCGCCAGCAGCTTGAGTTTAGGCGGGAGAGGAGATACGCAGTATTTT. This gives the protein CASSLSLGGRGDTQYF.

This sequence joins TRBV7-9 and TRBJ2-6, with D hard to call. Trimming stripped 5 bases from V and 2 bases from J, with 4 bases between. Germline CDR1 reads SEHNR; CDR2 reads FQNEAQ (reference sequence). This CDR3 is 13 amino acids long. For the CDR3, the DNA is TGTGCCAGCAGCCCTCCTGGGGCCAACGTCCTGACTTTC. As protein: CASSPPGANVLTF.